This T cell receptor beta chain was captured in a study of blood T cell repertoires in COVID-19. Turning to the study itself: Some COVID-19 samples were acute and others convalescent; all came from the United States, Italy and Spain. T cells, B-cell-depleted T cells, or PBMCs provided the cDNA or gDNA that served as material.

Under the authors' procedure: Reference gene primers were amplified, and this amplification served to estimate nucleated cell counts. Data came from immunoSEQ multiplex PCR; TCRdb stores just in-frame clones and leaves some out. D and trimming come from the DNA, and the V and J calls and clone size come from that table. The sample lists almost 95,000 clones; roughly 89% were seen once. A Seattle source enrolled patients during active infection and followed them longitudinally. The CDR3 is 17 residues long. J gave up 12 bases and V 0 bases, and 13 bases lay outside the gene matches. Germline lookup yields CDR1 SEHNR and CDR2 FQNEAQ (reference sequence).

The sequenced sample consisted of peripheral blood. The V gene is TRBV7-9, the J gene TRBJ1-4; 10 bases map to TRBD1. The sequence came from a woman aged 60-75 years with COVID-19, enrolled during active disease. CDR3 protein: CASSLAKPGQGPKELFF. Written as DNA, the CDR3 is TGTGCCAGCAGCTTAGCAAAACCGGGACAGGGGCCGAAGGAACTGTTTTTT.